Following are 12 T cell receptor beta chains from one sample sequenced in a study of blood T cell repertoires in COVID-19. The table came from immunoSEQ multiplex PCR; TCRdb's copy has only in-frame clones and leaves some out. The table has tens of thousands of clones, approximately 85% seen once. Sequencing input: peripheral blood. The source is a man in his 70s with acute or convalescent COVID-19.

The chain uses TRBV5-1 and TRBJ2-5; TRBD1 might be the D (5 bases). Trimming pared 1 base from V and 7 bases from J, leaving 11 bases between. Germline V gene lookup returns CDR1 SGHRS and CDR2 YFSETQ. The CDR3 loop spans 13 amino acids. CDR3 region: CASSLPGLGTQYF. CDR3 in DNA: TGCGCCAGCAGCTTGCCAGGGCTCGGGACCCAGTACTTC.

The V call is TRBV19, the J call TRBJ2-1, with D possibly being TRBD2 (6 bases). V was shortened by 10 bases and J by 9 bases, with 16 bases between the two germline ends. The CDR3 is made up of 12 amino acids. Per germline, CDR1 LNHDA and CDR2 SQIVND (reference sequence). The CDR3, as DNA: TGTGCCATCGGGAGTGAGGGGAGTGAGCAGTTCTTC. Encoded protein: CAIGSEGSEQFF.

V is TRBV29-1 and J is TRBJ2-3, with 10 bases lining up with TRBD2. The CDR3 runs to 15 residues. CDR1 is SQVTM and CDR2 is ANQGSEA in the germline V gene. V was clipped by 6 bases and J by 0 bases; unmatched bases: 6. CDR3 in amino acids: CSVKREGWSTDTQYF. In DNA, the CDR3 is TGCAGCGTGAAGCGGGAGGGCTGGAGCACAGATACGCAGTATTTT.

The CDR3, as DNA: TGCAGCGTTGGACAGGGAAATCAGCCCCAGCATTTT. Translated: CSVGQGNQPQHF. V usage is TRBV29-1 and J usage is TRBJ1-5; TRBD1 matches 7 bases. The CDR3 contains 12 residues. Per the germline V gene, CDR1 is SQVTM and CDR2 is ANQGSEA. After removal of 4 bases from V and 4 bases from J, the junction contained 1 base not matched to a gene.

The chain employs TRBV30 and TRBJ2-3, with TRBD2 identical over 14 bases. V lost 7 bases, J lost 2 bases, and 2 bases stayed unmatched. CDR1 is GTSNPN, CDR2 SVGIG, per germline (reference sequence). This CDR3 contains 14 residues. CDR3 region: CASGLAGDTDTQYF. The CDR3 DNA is TGTGCCTCGGGACTAGCGGGGGACACAGATACGCAGTATTTT.

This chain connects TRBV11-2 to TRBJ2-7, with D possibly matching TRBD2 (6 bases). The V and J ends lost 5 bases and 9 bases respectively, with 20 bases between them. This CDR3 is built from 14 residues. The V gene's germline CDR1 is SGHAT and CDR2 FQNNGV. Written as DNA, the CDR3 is TGTGCCAGCAGCGCACCGGGACTGGGGAGATTGCAGTACTTC. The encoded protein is CASSAPGLGRLQYF.

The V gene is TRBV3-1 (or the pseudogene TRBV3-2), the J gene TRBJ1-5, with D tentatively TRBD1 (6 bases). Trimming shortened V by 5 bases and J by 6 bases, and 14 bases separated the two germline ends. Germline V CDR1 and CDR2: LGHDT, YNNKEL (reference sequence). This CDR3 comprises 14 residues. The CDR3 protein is CASSSRGEGQPQHF. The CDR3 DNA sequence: TGTGCCAGCAGCTCAAGGGGGGAGGGTCAGCCCCAGCATTTT.

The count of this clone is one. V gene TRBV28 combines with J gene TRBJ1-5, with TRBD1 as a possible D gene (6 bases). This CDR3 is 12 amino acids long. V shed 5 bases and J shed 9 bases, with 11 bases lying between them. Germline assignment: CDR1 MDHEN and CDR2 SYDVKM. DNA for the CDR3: TGTGCCAGCAGTCGACAGGCCAGGCCCCAGCATTTT. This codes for CASSRQARPQHF.

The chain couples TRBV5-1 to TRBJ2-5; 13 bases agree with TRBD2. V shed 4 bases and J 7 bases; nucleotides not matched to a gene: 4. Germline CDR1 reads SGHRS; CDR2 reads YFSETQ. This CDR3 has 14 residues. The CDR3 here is CASSLGLAGWTQYF. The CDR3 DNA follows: TGCGCCAGCAGCCTGGGACTAGCGGGGTGGACCCAGTACTTC.

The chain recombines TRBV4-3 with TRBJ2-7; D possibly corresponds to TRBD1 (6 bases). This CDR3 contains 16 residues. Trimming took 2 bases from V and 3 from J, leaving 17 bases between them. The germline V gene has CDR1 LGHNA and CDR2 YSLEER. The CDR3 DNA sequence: TGCGCCAGCAGCCAACAGCCTGGGGGACATATCTACGAGCAGTACTTC. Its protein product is CASSQQPGGHIYEQYF.

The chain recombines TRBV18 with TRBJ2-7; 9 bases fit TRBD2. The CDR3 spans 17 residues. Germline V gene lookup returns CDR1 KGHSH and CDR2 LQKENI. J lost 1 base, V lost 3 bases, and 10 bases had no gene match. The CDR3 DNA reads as TGTGCCAGCTCACCTAAGCCGAGTAGCGGGAGTTCCTACGAGCAGTACTTC. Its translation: CASSPKPSSGSSYEQYF.

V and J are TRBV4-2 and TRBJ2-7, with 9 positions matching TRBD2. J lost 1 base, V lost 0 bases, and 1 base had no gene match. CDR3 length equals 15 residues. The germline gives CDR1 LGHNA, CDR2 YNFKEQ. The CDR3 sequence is CASSQDLAGSYEQYF. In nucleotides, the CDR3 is TGTGCCAGCAGCCAAGACCTAGCGGGATCCTACGAGCAGTACTTC.